The 19 T cell receptor beta chains listed next were all sequenced from one sample in a study of shared clonotypes between healthy human individuals. CD45RO-negative, CCR7-selected cells formed the naive CD8 fraction, which excluded terminally differentiated effector memory CD45RA+ cells. Sequencing was performed with immunoSEQ multiplex PCR; in TCRdb, only in-frame clones are kept and a portion is missing. The table records about 1,800,000 clones, over 85% of them present only once. Sequenced input: naive CD8+ T cells sorted from blood. The receptors originated from a young man in good health.

The chain combines TRBV5-1 with TRBJ2-5; 13 nucleotides agree with TRBD2. In germline, CDR1 is SGHRS, CDR2 YFSETQ. J was trimmed by 0 bases and V by 3 bases; bases with no gene match: 8. This CDR3 contains 18 residues. The CDR3 loop is CASSSANGLAGDQETQYF. In nucleotides, the CDR3 is TGCGCCAGCAGCTCGGCCAATGGACTAGCGGGGGACCAAGAGACCCAGTACTTC.

Concerning this clone: Other DNA sequences from this sample encode an identical CDR3 as well. The chain has TRBV5-1 and TRBJ2-7, with a tentative D call TRBD2 (6 bases). Trimming took off 3 bases at V and 3 bases at J, with 13 bases between the two ends. The CDR3 has 14 amino acids. CDR1 and CDR2 from the germline V gene are SGHRS and YFSETQ. The CDR3 is CASSWGPGDYEQYF. The CDR3 nucleotides are TGCGCCAGCAGCTGGGGTCCGGGGGACTACGAGCAGTACTTC.

The gene calls are TRBV6-6 and TRBJ2-7, with a weak D call TRBD1 (5 bases). V was shortened by 4 bases and J by 3 bases, with 10 bases between the two germline ends. Germline V gene sequence: CDR1 MNHNY, CDR2 SVGAGI (reference sequence). CDR3 length equals 13 residues. CDR3 in amino acids: CASSLGVVYEQYF. In DNA, the CDR3 is TGTGCCAGCAGTTTAGGGGTTGTCTACGAGCAGTACTTC.

This chain connects TRBV7-3 to TRBJ2-7; tentative D call: TRBD1 (8 bases). From germline, CDR1 is SGHTA and CDR2 FQGTGA. The CDR3 extends over 13 amino acids. Trimming pared 5 bases from V and 5 bases from J, leaving 13 bases between. Here the CDR3 DNA reads TGTGCCAGCAGCCGGACAGGGAGGGACGAGCAGTACTTC. Translating it yields CASSRTGRDEQYF. Full variable domain (rest looked up from reference TRBV7-3 and TRBJ2-7): GAGVSQTPSNKVTEKGKYVELRCDPISGHTALYWYRQSLGQGPEFLIYFQGTGAADDSGLPNDRFFAVRPEGSVSTLKIQRTERGDSAVYLCASSRTGRDEQYFGPGTRLTVT.

V and J are TRBV9 and TRBJ2-7, with TRBD1 as a possible D gene (5 bases). The V end was cut by 3 bases, the J end by 2 bases, with 9 bases between. Germline V gene lookup returns CDR1 SGDLS and CDR2 YYNGEE. The CDR3 spans 13 residues. This chain's CDR3 is CASSDGQAYEQYF. The CDR3 bases are TGTGCCAGCAGCGACGGACAAGCCTACGAGCAGTACTTC.

This clone was counted once. CDR3 region: CASSEAFRDRANEQFF. Here the CDR3 DNA reads TGTGCCAGCAGTGAAGCGTTTCGGGACAGGGCAAATGAGCAGTTCTTC. The rearrangement links TRBV6-1 to TRBJ2-1; 9 bases are a match to TRBD1. In germline, CDR1 is MNHNS, CDR2 SASEGT. This CDR3 is 16 amino acids long. V gave up 0 bases and J gave up 7 bases; unmatched junction bases: 7.

This clone has just one count. J is TRBJ1-5 and V is TRBV6-1; 7 bases fit TRBD1. Germline assignment: CDR1 MNHNS and CDR2 SASEGT. V dropped 6 bases and J dropped 4; count of bases not matched to a gene: 9. This CDR3 is built from 15 residues. CDR3 amino acids: CASSSGARGNQPQHF. DNA of the CDR3: TGTGCCAGCAGCTCGGGGGCCAGGGGGAATCAGCCCCAGCATTTT.

This CDR3 reads CASSQDTGAYNEQFF. The CDR3 DNA is TGCGCCAGCAGCCAAGATACGGGGGCCTACAATGAGCAGTTCTTC. The chain joins TRBV4-3 to TRBJ2-1; maybe TRBD2 (6 bases). The germline V gene encodes CDR1 LGHNA and CDR2 YSLEER. This CDR3 spans 15 amino acids. V shed 0 bases and J shed 2 bases, with 8 bases lying between them.

V is TRBV5-6 and J is TRBJ2-2; TRBD2 aligns across 13 bases. V shed 4 bases, J shed 1 base, and the junction held 7 bases outside the gene matches. Germline V gene sequence: CDR1 SGHDT, CDR2 YYEEEE. The CDR3 extends over 18 amino acids. CDR3 sequence (DNA): TGTGCCAGCAGCCGCGGACTAGCGGGAGACATGAACACCGGGGAGCTGTTTTTT. Protein product: CASSRGLAGDMNTGELFF. The complete variable domain, with remaining parts taken from reference TRBV5-6 and TRBJ2-2, reads DAGVTQSPTHLIKTRGQQVTLRCSPKSGHDTVSWYQQALGQGPQFIFQYYEEEERQRGNFPDRFSGHQFPNYSSELNVNALLLGDSALYLCASSRGLAGDMNTGELFFGEGSRLTVL.

The V call is TRBV10-1, the J call TRBJ2-5; the D is unclear. This CDR3 contains 13 residues. Germline CDR1 reads WNHNN; CDR2 reads SYGVQD (reference sequence). Trimming cost V 6 bases and J 5 bases, with 13 bases left between them. CDR3 DNA: TGCGCCAGCAGCGAACGGGTACAGGAGACCCAGTACTTC. Amino acids: CASSERVQETQYF.

The chain employs TRBV5-8 and TRBJ2-7; tentatively, D is TRBD1 (6 bases). Germline CDR1 is SGHTS and CDR2 is YDEGEE. CDR3 size: 17 residues. V lost 0 bases, J lost 0 bases, and 16 bases lay in between. The CDR3 bases are TGTGCCAGCAGCTTGGGGGTCCAGGGGCCTAGCTCCTACGAGCAGTACTTC. Translated, it gives CASSLGVQGPSSYEQYF.

This chain connects TRBV2 to TRBJ2-5; D is ambiguous. Germline values: CDR1 SNHLY, CDR2 FYNNEI. V lost 5 bases and J 5 bases, leaving 18 bases between the germline ends. The CDR3 spans 15 residues. The CDR3 sequence is CASSHWTTTDETQYF. The DNA for the CDR3 is TGTGCCAGCAGTCATTGGACCACAACCGATGAGACCCAGTACTTC.

The chain links TRBV25-1 to TRBJ2-1; the match to TRBD2 covers 7 bases. CDR1 MGHDK and CDR2 SYGVNS come from the germline V gene. The length of the CDR3 is 15 residues. Germline trimming cut 1 base from V and 5 bases from J; bases unmatched to any gene: 5. CDR3 amino acids: CASSEWGGDHNEQFF. The CDR3 region has the DNA TGTGCCAGCAGTGAATGGGGGGGGGACCACAATGAGCAGTTCTTC. Drawing the rest from reference TRBV25-1 and TRBJ2-1, the complete variable domain is EADIYQTPRYLVIGTGKKITLECSQTMGHDKMYWYQQDPGMELHLIHYSYGVNSTEKGDLSSESTVSRIRTEHFPLTLESARPSHTSQYLCASSEWGGDHNEQFFGPGTRLTVL.

The genes are TRBV7-3 and TRBJ2-2; D tentatively fits TRBD1 or TRBD2 (5 bases each). The CDR3 runs 16 residues. CDR1 SGHTA and CDR2 FQGTGA come from the germline V gene. Trimming cost V 5 bases and J 5 bases, with 18 bases left between them. The CDR3 sequence: CASSLGTEFLTGELFF. CDR3 nucleotides: TGTGCCAGCAGCCTTGGGACGGAGTTCCTGACCGGGGAGCTGTTTTTT.

The genes are TRBV29-1 and TRBJ2-7, with a weak D call TRBD1 (5 bases). Germline V gene lookup returns CDR1 SQVTM and CDR2 ANQGSEA. The CDR3 spans 15 residues. The V gene lost 0 bases and the J gene lost 3 bases, with 15 bases spanning the gap. This CDR3 is CSVEETRVNSYEQYF. In nucleotides, the CDR3 is TGCAGCGTTGAAGAAACCAGGGTAAATAGCTACGAGCAGTACTTC.

A few counts support this clone. The same CDR3 can be traced to other DNA sequences in this sample. The chain couples TRBV11-2 to TRBJ1-5, with D uncertain. Germline V gene data show CDR1 as SGHAT and CDR2 as FQNNGV. V lost 1 base to trimming and J lost 4 bases, with 5 bases between them. This CDR3 has 13 amino acids. This CDR3 reads CASSLGFNQPQHF. Written as DNA, the CDR3 is TGTGCCAGCAGCTTAGGGTTTAATCAGCCCCAGCATTTT.

The rearrangement links TRBV13 to TRBJ2-1, with D unresolved. V was clipped by 5 bases and J by 7 bases, with 9 bases between them. The CDR3 is 12 amino acids. Germline V gene lookup returns CDR1 PRHDT and CDR2 FYEKMQ (reference sequence). The CDR3 coding sequence is TGTGCCAGCAGCCCAGTTATTAATGAGCAGTTCTTC. Translating it yields CASSPVINEQFF. Looking up the rest from reference TRBV13 and TRBJ2-1 gives the full variable domain: AAGVIQSPRHLIKEKRETATLKCYPIPRHDTVYWYQQGPGQDPQFLISFYEKMQSDKGSIPDRFSAQQFSDYHSELNMSSLELGDSALYFCASSPVINEQFFGPGTRLTVL.

This clone came up once. This rearrangement joins TRBV7-9 to TRBJ2-5, with 8 bases that match TRBD2. This CDR3 is built from 15 residues. V was clipped by 1 base and J by 3 bases; unmatched bases: 4. CDR1 is SEHNR, CDR2 FQNEAQ, per germline (reference sequence). The CDR3 here is CASSLGVAGKETQYF. In DNA form, the CDR3 reads TGTGCCAGCAGCTTAGGGGTAGCGGGAAAAGAGACCCAGTACTTC.

The rearrangement joins TRBV27 to TRBJ2-5; D remains unclear. The V end lost 4 bases, the J end lost 4 bases, and 10 bases lay between the germline ends. The CDR3 spans 13 residues. Germline V lookup: CDR1 MNHEY, CDR2 SMNVEV (reference sequence). The DNA for the CDR3 is TGTGCCAGCAGTTGGATCCCGGTAGAGACCCAGTACTTC. Amino acid sequence: CASSWIPVETQYF.